The subject of this entry is one T cell receptor beta chain. Assay: immunoSEQ multiplex PCR; the TCRdb copy retains only in-frame clones and omits some. This table holds some 200,000 clones, 70% to 90% found once. The V end lost 8 bases, the J end lost 6 bases, and 15 bases lay between the germline ends. The length of the CDR3 is 14 residues. Germline assignment: CDR1 KGHDR and CDR2 SFDVKD. This sample stems from a study of blood T cell repertoires in COVID-19. Material for sequencing was PBMCs or T cells enriched from blood (not recorded which). The TCR originated in a woman aged 18 to 35 who had recovered from COVID-19. The chain recombines TRBV24-1 with TRBJ2-2; D not certain. The CDR3 nucleotides read TGTGCCACCACAGGTAGTTCCGAATCCGGGGAGCTGTTTTTT. Residues: CATTGSSESGELFF.